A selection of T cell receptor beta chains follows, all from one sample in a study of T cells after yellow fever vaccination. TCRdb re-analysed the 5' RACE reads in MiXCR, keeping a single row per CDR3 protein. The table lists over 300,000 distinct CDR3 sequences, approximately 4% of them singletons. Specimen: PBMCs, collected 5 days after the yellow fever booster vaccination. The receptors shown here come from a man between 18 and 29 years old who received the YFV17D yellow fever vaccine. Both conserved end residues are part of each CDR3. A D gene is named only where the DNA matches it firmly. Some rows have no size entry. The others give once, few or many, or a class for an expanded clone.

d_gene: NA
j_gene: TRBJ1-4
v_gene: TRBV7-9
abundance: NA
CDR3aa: CASSFPGRATNEKLFF
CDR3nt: TGTGCCAGCAGCTTCCCCGGACGGGCAACTAATGAAAAACTGTTTTTT

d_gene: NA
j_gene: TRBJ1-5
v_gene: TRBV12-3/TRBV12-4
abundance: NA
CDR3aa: CASSFGSGNQPQHF
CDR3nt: TGTGCCAGCAGTTTCGGAAGCGGTAATCAGCCCCAGCATTTT

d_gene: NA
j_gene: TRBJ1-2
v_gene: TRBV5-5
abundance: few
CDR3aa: CASSLPQTGFYGYTF
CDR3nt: TGTGCCAGCAGCTTGCCCCAGACGGGATTCTATGGCTACACCTTC

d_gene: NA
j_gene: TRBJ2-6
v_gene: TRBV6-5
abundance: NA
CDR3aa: CASSYRGPFTGANVLTF
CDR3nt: TGTGCCAGCAGTTACAGGGGCCCGTTTACTGGGGCCAACGTCCTGACTTTC

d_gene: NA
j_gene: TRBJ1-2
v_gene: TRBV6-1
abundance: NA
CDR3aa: CASSEALFRYYGYTF
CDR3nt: TGTGCCAGCAGTGAAGCGCTGTTCCGATACTATGGCTACACCTTC

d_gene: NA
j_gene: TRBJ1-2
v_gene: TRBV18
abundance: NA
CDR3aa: CASHNSDTANYGYTF
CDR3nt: TGTGCCAGCCACAACAGCGATACCGCCAACTATGGCTACACCTTC

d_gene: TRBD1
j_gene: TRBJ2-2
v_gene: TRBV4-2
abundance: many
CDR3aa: CASSQDPGQGRVGELFF
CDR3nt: TGTGCCAGCAGCCAAGATCCGGGACAGGGCCGAGTCGGGGAGCTGTTTTTT

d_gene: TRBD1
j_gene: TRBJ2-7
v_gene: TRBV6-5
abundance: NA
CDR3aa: CASRRQGRDYEQYF
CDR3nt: TGTGCCAGCAGGAGACAGGGTCGAGACTACGAGCAGTACTTC

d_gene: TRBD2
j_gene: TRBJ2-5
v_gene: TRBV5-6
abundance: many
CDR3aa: CASSPGLVSQETQYF
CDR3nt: TGTGCCAGCAGCCCGGGACTAGTTTCCCAAGAGACCCAGTACTTC

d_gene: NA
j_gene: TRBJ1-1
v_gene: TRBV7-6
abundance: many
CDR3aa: CASSLAGAGTEAFF
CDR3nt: TGTGCCAGCAGCTTAGCGGGGGCCGGCACTGAAGCTTTCTTT

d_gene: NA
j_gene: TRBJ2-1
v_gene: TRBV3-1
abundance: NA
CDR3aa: CASSRARTHLNNEQFF
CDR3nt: TGTGCCAGCAGCCGCGCCAGGACTCACCTTAACAATGAGCAGTTCTTC

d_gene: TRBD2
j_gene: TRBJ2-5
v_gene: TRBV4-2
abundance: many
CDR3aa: CASSQATSGGALETQYF
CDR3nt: TGTGCCAGCAGCCAGGCGACTAGCGGGGGGGCCCTTGAGACCCAGTACTTC

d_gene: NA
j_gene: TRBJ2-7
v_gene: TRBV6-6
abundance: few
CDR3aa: CASSATEVYEQYF
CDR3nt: TGTGCCAGCAGCGCGACAGAAGTGTACGAGCAGTACTTC

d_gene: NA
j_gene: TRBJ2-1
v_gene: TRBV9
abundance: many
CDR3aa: CASSETLLARADEQFF
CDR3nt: TGTGCCAGCAGCGAGACCCTCCTAGCGAGGGCCGATGAGCAGTTCTTC

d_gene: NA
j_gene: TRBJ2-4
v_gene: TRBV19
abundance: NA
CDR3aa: CASSSLQGRFDIQYF
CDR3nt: TGTGCCAGTAGTTCCTTACAGGGTAGGTTCGACATTCAGTACTTC

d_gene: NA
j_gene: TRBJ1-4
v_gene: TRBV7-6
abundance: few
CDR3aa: CASSAISTDGEKLFF
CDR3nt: TGTGCCAGCAGCGCAATTTCAACCGATGGTGAAAAACTGTTTTTT

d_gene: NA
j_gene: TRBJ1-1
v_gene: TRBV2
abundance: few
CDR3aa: CASSEGNALDTEAFF
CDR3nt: TGTGCCAGCAGTGAAGGCAATGCCCTGGACACTGAAGCTTTCTTT

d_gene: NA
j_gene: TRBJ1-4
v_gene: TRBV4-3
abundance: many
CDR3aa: CASSQGGGINEKLFF
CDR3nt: TGCGCCAGCAGCCAAGGGGGGGGCATTAATGAAAAACTGTTTTTT

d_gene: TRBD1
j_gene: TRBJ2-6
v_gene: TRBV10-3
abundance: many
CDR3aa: CAISGTAVSGANVLTF
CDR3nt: TGTGCCATCAGCGGGACAGCCGTCTCTGGGGCCAACGTCCTGACTTTC

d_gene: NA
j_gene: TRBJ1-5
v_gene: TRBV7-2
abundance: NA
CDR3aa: CASSQRTSNQPQHF
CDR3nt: TGTGCCAGCAGCCAGAGAACAAGCAATCAGCCCCAGCATTTT

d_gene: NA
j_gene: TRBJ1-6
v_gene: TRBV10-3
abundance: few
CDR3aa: CAIRDTTDSPLHF
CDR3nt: TGTGCCATCAGAGATACGACAGATTCACCCCTCCACTTT

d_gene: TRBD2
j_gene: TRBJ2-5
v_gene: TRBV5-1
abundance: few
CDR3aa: CASSLGTSGVETQYF
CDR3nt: TGCGCCAGCAGCTTGGGGACTAGCGGGGTAGAGACCCAGTACTTC

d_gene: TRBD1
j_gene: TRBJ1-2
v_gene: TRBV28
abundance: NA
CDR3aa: CASSRDRPNYGYTF
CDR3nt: TGTGCCAGCAGTCGGGACAGACCCAACTATGGCTACACCTTC

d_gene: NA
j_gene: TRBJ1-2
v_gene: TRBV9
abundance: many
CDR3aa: CASSEPGRRTF
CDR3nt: TGTGCCAGCAGTGAACCGGGCCGCAGGACCTTC